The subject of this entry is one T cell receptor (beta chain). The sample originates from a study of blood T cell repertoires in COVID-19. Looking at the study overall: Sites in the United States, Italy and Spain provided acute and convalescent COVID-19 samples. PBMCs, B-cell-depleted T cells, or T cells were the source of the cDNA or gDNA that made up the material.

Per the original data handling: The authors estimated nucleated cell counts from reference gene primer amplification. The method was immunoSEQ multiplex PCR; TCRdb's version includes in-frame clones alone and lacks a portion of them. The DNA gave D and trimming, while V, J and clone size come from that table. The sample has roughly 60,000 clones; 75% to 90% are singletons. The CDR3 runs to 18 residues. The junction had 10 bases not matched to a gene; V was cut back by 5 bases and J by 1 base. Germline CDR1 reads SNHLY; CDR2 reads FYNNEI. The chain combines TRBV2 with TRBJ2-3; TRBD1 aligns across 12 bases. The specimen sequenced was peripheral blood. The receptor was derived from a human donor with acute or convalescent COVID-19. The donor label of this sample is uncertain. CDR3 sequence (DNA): TGTGCCAGCAGTAAGGGGGCCGGGACAGGGGGCGGCACAGATACGCAGTATTTT. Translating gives CASSKGAGTGGGTDTQYF.